Presented here are 16 T cell receptor beta chains from one specimen sequenced in a study of blood T cell repertoires in COVID-19. Clones were sequenced by immunoSEQ multiplex PCR, and TCRdb holds only the in-frame ones, with some missing. The sample lists approximately 64,000 clones; 88% were seen once. The sequenced sample was peripheral blood. The origin of the receptors is a woman in her fifties or sixties with COVID-19, enrolled during active disease.

V usage is TRBV5-1 and J usage is TRBJ1-6, with a tentative D call TRBD1 (6 bases). Germline V gives CDR1 SGHRS, CDR2 YFSETQ. The CDR3 length is 17 residues. Deletions cut 5 bases from V and 1 base from J, with 16 bases between. The CDR3 loop reads CASSPAGQGSYNSPLHF. The CDR3, as DNA: TGCGCCAGCAGTCCGGCGGGCCAGGGGTCCTATAATTCACCCCTCCACTTT.

J is TRBJ2-1 and V is TRBV29-1, with D maybe TRBD1 (6 bases). Trimming shortened V by 4 bases and J by 0 bases, and 13 bases separated the two germline ends. CDR1 is SQVTM, CDR2 ANQGSEA, per germline. This CDR3 contains 15 residues. The DNA for the CDR3 is TGCAGCGTTGTTGCAGGGGCCCTCTCCTACAATGAGCAGTTCTTC. It codes for CSVVAGALSYNEQFF.

This clone was seen a few times. The V gene is TRBV7-2, the J gene TRBJ2-2; D is unresolved. Germline V gene lookup returns CDR1 SGHTA and CDR2 FQGNSA. V was cut by 6 bases and J by 5 bases, with 7 bases left in between. CDR3 length equals 12 residues. The DNA of the CDR3 is TGTGCCAGCAGTCCTAGTACCGGGGAGCTGTTTTTT. It encodes CASSPSTGELFF.

This sequence joins TRBV18 and TRBJ1-2; tentatively, D is TRBD1 (5 bases). CDR1 and CDR2 from the germline V gene are KGHSH and LQKENI. The ends were cut back, 1 base at V and 4 bases at J, with 16 bases in the middle. This CDR3 contains 16 residues. For the CDR3, the DNA is TGTGCCAGCTCACCACTCGACAGAAGGGGAGGCTATGGCTACACCTTC. It yields the protein CASSPLDRRGGYGYTF.

This chain joins TRBV6-5 and TRBJ2-4; 10 bases map to TRBD1. The germline CDR1 and CDR2 sequences are MNHEY and SVGAGI. The CDR3 spans 14 residues. V gave up 6 bases and J gave up 6 bases; unmatched junction bases: 5. In nucleotides, the CDR3 is TGTGCCAGCAGCGTAGGACAGGGGGGAAACATTCAGTACTTC. Translation: CASSVGQGGNIQYF.

The chain has TRBV3-1 (or the pseudogene TRBV3-2) and TRBJ1-1; TRBD1 agrees at 8 bases. Germline values: CDR1 LGHDT, CDR2 YNNKEL (reference sequence). The ends lost 5 bases at V and 9 bases at J; junction bases unmatched: 5. This CDR3 is built from 12 residues. Here the CDR3 DNA reads TGTGCCAGCAGCTGGACAGGGAGGAAAGCTTTCTTT. Encoded protein: CASSWTGRKAFF.

This clone was observed once. The chain has TRBV7-9 and TRBJ1-1; the D is unclear. The CDR3 sequence is 13 residues long. The germline V gene has CDR1 SEHNR and CDR2 FQNEAQ (reference sequence). V was shortened by 6 bases and J by 2 bases, with 10 bases between the two germline ends. CDR3 sequence reads: CASSLTRNTEAFF. The DNA of the CDR3 is TGTGCCAGCAGTCTGACACGAAACACTGAAGCTTTCTTT.

The chain uses TRBV29-1 and TRBJ2-2; 14 bases align to TRBD2. Germline loops: CDR1 SQVTM, CDR2 ANQGSEA. V was clipped by 5 bases and J by 4 bases; unmatched bases: 6. This CDR3 has 16 amino acids. CDR3 protein: CSVRLAGGPGTGELFF. The CDR3 DNA sequence: TGCAGCGTTAGACTAGCGGGGGGGCCGGGCACCGGGGAGCTGTTTTTT.

The V call is TRBV19, the J call TRBJ2-5; D is uncertain. CDR3 length equals 12 residues. Between the trimmed V and J ends, which lost 1 base and 4 bases, there was a span of 4 bases. Per the germline V gene, CDR1 is LNHDA and CDR2 is SQIVND (reference sequence). CDR3 sequence (DNA): TGTGCCAGTAGTATAGCGGGAGAGACCCAGTACTTC. Its translation: CASSIAGETQYF.

This chain links TRBV7-8 with TRBJ2-2, with TRBD2 identical over 12 bases. The CDR3 sequence is 16 residues long. Looked up from germline, CDR1 is SGHVS and CDR2 is FQNEAQ. Trimming at V came to 5 bases and at J to 1 base, leaving 2 bases not matched to a gene. The CDR3 region is CASSQLAGGNTGELFF. The CDR3 DNA reads TGTGCCAGCAGCCAACTAGCGGGGGGGAACACCGGGGAGCTGTTTTTT.

The V gene is TRBV4-3, the J gene TRBJ2-7; D is uncertain. The CDR3 loop spans 15 amino acids. Germline-derived CDR1 and CDR2 are LGHNA and YSLEER. Trimming pared 0 bases from V and 2 bases from J, leaving 11 bases between. The DNA for the CDR3 is TGCGCCAGCAGCCAAGAGGGCTCACCGGCCTACGAGCAGTACTTC. Protein sequence: CASSQEGSPAYEQYF.

The chain employs TRBV7-6 and TRBJ1-1; D may be TRBD1 (5 bases). The CDR3 sequence is 13 residues long. Germline lookup yields CDR1 SGHVS and CDR2 FNYEAQ. Trimming shortened V by 5 bases and J by 1 base, and 8 bases separated the two germline ends. The CDR3 DNA reads as TGTGCCAGCAGCACCCAGGGGAACACTGAAGCTTTCTTT. This encodes CASSTQGNTEAFF.

The chain uses TRBV9 and TRBJ1-1; D gene unclear. The germline V and J ends were trimmed by 2 bases and 5 bases, with 16 bases remaining between them. CDR3 length equals 15 residues. Germline CDR1 and CDR2: SGDLS and YYNGEE. In DNA, the CDR3 is TGTGCCAGCAGCGTGGACGGGAGGCAGAGGACTGAAGCTTTCTTT. Residues: CASSVDGRQRTEAFF.

The rearrangement links TRBV30 to TRBJ2-3; possibly TRBD1 for D (5 bases). Trimming removed 3 bases from V and 5 bases from J, with 9 bases in between. Germline loops: CDR1 GTSNPN, CDR2 SVGIG (reference sequence). The CDR3 is made up of 12 amino acids. The CDR3, as DNA: TGTGCCTGGAGCGCCCAGGGAGATACGCAGTATTTT. This translates into CAWSAQGDTQYF.

This chain links TRBV6-6 with TRBJ2-1; maybe TRBD2 (6 bases). The germline CDR1 and CDR2 sequences are MNHNY and SVGAGI (reference sequence). Trimming took 2 bases from V and 5 from J, leaving 13 bases between them. The CDR3 is made up of 15 amino acids. This CDR3 reads CASSYIGGPNNEQFF. The CDR3 DNA is TGTGCCAGCAGTTACATAGGAGGGCCAAACAATGAGCAGTTCTTC.

V is TRBV19 and J is TRBJ1-3; the D gene is possibly TRBD1 (6 bases). This CDR3 contains 18 residues. The V gene lost 6 bases and the J gene lost 0 bases, with 21 bases spanning the gap. Germline V gene lookup returns CDR1 LNHDA and CDR2 SQIVND (reference sequence). CDR3 loop: CASRPNSGQITSGNTIYF. The CDR3 DNA reads TGTGCCAGTAGGCCAAATTCGGGACAAATTACCTCTGGAAACACCATATATTTT.